The clone carrying this TCR beta chain appeared a single time. The CDR3 covers 15 residues. The germline V gene encodes CDR1 SGHRS and CDR2 YFSETQ. The V end lost 0 bases, the J end lost 3 bases, and 10 bases lay between the germline ends. The entry originates in a study of technical replicates of blood from several donors. Sequencing was performed with immunoSEQ multiplex PCR; in TCRdb, only in-frame clones are kept and a portion is missing. The data contain about 74,000 clones, over 75% of them singletons. Input material: T cells isolated from PBMCs. The chain has TRBV5-1 and TRBJ2-1; D unclear. This TCR was sampled from a human donor in good health. CDR3 nucleotide sequence: TGCGCCAGCAGCTTGGCGTTAGCCGACTACAATGAGCAGTTCTTC. This translates into CASSLALADYNEQFF.